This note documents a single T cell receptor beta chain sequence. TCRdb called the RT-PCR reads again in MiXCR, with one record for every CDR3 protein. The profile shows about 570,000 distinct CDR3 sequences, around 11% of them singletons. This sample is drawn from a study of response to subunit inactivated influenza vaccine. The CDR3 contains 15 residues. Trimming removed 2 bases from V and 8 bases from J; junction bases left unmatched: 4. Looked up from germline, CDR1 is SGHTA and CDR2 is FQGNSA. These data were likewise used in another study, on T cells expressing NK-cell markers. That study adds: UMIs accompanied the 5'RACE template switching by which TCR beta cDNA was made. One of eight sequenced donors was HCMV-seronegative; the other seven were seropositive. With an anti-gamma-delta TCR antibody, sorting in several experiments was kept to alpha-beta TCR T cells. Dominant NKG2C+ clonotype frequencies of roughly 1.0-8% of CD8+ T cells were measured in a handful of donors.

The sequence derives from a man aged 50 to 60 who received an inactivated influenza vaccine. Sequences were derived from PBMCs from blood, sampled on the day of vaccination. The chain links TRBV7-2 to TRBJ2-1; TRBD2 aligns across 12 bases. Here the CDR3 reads CASSLTSGRPHEQFF. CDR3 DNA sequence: TGTGCCAGCAGCTTAACTAGCGGGAGGCCTCATGAGCAGTTCTTC.